The rows below give T cell receptor beta chains drawn from one sample of a study of Ad26.COV2.S vaccination and SARS-CoV-2 variants. Clones were sequenced by immunoSEQ multiplex PCR, and TCRdb holds only the in-frame ones, with some missing. The sample consists of 440,000 or so clones, roughly 91% of them appearing once. Sequencing used peripheral blood, obtained in a trial of Ad26.COV2.S vaccine versus placebo. The receptor source for this set is a person between 18 and 60 years old who received the Ad26.COV2.S COVID-19 vaccine or a placebo. Both conserved end residues are part of each CDR3. Each record gives: V gene, D gene, clone size, J gene, CDR3 protein, CDR3 DNA. A D gene is named only where the DNA matches it firmly. Clone size appears in some rows only: once, few, many, or a class for an expanded clone.

>TRBV5-1|.|.|TRBJ2-3
CASNLRPGDTQYF
TGCGCCAGCAATCTACGGCCGGGTGATACGCAGTATTTT
>TRBV2|.|.|TRBJ2-3
CASSGTGQISTDTQYF
TGTGCCAGCAGCGGAACCGGACAGATTAGCACAGATACGCAGTATTTT
>TRBV27|.|.|TRBJ1-4
CASSLTGANEKLFF
TGTGCCAGCAGTTTAACGGGGGCTAATGAAAAACTGTTTTTT
>TRBV6-2/TRBV6-3|TRBD1|.|TRBJ1-5
CASSHRGFNQPQHF
TGTGCCAGCAGTCACAGGGGCTTCAATCAGCCCCAGCATTTT
>TRBV5-4|TRBD2|.|TRBJ2-7
CASSLVGLGTNEQYF
TGTGCCAGCAGCTTGGTTGGACTAGGAACCAACGAGCAGTACTTC
>TRBV27|TRBD1|.|TRBJ2-7
CASSATGGLLYEQYF
TGTGCCAGCAGTGCGACAGGGGGCCTCCTTTACGAGCAGTACTTC
>TRBV5-5|TRBD2|.|TRBJ2-5
CASSLGLAANQGAQYF
TGTGCCAGCAGCTTGGGACTAGCGGCCAATCAAGGGGCCCAGTACTTC
>TRBV9|TRBD1|.|TRBJ1-2
CASSVAPLVRDRLGYTF
TGTGCCAGCAGCGTAGCACCGTTAGTCCGGGACAGGTTGGGCTACACCTTC
>TRBV11-2|TRBD2|.|TRBJ2-5
CASSLAPGGETQYF
TGTGCCAGCAGCTTAGCGCCGGGGGGGGAGACCCAGTACTTC
>TRBV5-1|.|.|TRBJ1-2
CASSLSGEAYGYTF
TGCGCCAGCAGCCTTTCGGGGGAGGCCTATGGCTACACCTTC
>TRBV27|.|.|TRBJ2-1
CASSRTSYNEQFF
TGTGCCAGCAGCCGGACTTCCTACAATGAGCAGTTCTTC
>TRBV2|.|.|TRBJ2-1
CASSGTGASYNEQFF
TGTGCCAGCAGTGGTACAGGAGCCTCCTACAATGAGCAGTTCTTC
>TRBV28|TRBD1|once|TRBJ2-2
CASTNPGQVKIWGTGELFF
TGTGCCAGCACGAACCCGGGACAGGTGAAAATTTGGGGCACCGGGGAGCTGTTTTTT
>TRBV7-9|TRBD1|.|TRBJ2-4
CASSSGRDSVAKNIQYF
TGTGCCAGCAGCTCGGGCCGGGACAGCGTAGCCAAAAACATTCAGTACTTC
>TRBV4-2|.|.|TRBJ2-3
CASSQGALDRTDTQYF
TGTGCCAGCAGCCAAGGTGCCCTGGACCGCACAGATACGCAGTATTTT
>TRBV11-2|.|.|TRBJ2-1
CASSSTPPGPKNEQFF
TGTGCCAGCAGCTCGACCCCCCCGGGCCCAAAAAATGAGCAGTTCTTC
>TRBV7-2|.|.|TRBJ2-6
CASSFGAGAGANVLTF
TGTGCCAGCAGCTTCGGGGCAGGGGCTGGGGCCAACGTCCTGACTTTC
>TRBV5-5|TRBD1|.|TRBJ2-7
CASSPWTGDTEQYF
TGTGCCAGCAGCCCGTGGACAGGAGATACCGAGCAGTACTTC
>TRBV3-1/TRBV3-2|.|.|TRBJ2-5
CASSPPGGLEETQYF
TGTGCCAGCAGCCCCCCCGGAGGGTTGGAAGAGACCCAGTACTTC
>TRBV6-2/TRBV6-3|.|.|TRBJ2-5
CASRPTGLGAQYF
TGTGCCAGCAGGCCTACAGGGCTGGGGGCCCAGTACTTC
>TRBV7-2|.|.|TRBJ2-1
CASKRGGPNEQFF
TGTGCCAGCAAAAGAGGGGGGCCGAATGAGCAGTTCTTC
>TRBV7-2|.|.|TRBJ2-7
CASSSSVLTYEQYF
TGTGCCAGCAGCTCCTCGGTGTTGACCTACGAGCAGTACTTC
>TRBV10-3|TRBD1|.|TRBJ1-1
CAISESGDRVTEAFF
TGTGCCATCAGTGAGTCAGGGGACAGGGTTACTGAAGCTTTCTTT
>TRBV7-9|TRBD2|.|TRBJ2-3
CASSSWGRGKTGTDTQYF
TGTGCCAGCAGCTCTTGGGGGAGGGGTAAGACTGGCACAGATACGCAGTATTTT
>TRBV28|.|.|TRBJ2-6
CASSLAGASGANVLTF
TGTGCCAGCAGTTTGGCAGGGGCCTCTGGGGCCAACGTCCTGACTTTC
>TRBV28|.|.|TRBJ2-1
CASSLVEGEQFF
TGTGCCAGCAGTTTAGTGGAGGGTGAGCAGTTCTTC
>TRBV7-6|.|.|TRBJ2-5
CASSLAGVQETQYF
TGTGCCAGCAGCTTAGCGGGAGTCCAAGAGACCCAGTACTTC
>TRBV11-2|TRBD2|.|TRBJ2-7
CASSLMGGGNTYEQYF
TGTGCCAGCAGCTTGATGGGGGGGGGAAACACCTACGAGCAGTACTTC
>TRBV28|.|.|TRBJ1-1
CASRKRGLMNTEAFF
TGTGCCAGCCGGAAGAGGGGCCTTATGAACACTGAAGCTTTCTTT
>TRBV5-4|TRBD1|.|TRBJ2-5
CASSSDRGGETQYF
TGTGCCAGCAGCAGCGACAGGGGGGGAGAGACCCAGTACTTC
>TRBV6-5|TRBD2|.|TRBJ2-4
CASGSGGVAKNIQYF
TGTGCCAGTGGTAGCGGGGGGGTGGCCAAAAACATTCAGTACTTC
>TRBV5-6|.|.|TRBJ1-1
CASSLAQVGNTEAFF
TGTGCCAGCAGCTTGGCGCAAGTGGGCAACACTGAAGCTTTCTTT
>TRBV9|TRBD1|.|TRBJ2-3
CASSAGQGTDTQYF
TGTGCCAGCAGCGCCGGACAGGGGACGGATACGCAGTATTTT
>TRBV7-3|.|.|TRBJ2-1
CASSPEGSSYNEQFF
TGTGCCAGCAGTCCAGAAGGGAGCTCCTACAATGAGCAGTTCTTC
>TRBV6-5|TRBD1|.|TRBJ1-1
CASSLTGETEAFF
TGTGCCAGCAGCTTGACAGGGGAGACTGAAGCTTTCTTT
>TRBV28|.|.|TRBJ2-1
CASSLQVNYNEQFF
TGTGCCAGCAGTTTACAGGTAAACTACAATGAGCAGTTCTTC
>TRBV7-9|.|.|TRBJ1-5
CASSLSNQPQHF
TGTGCCAGCAGCCTCAGCAATCAGCCCCAGCATTTT
>TRBV10-3|TRBD1|.|TRBJ2-7
CAISDSRTGDHEQYF
TGTGCCATCAGTGATTCCCGGACAGGGGACCACGAGCAGTACTTC
>TRBV28|.|.|TRBJ1-2
CASSLGSGHYGYTF
TGTGCCAGCAGTTTGGGATCGGGCCACTATGGCTACACCTTC
>TRBV2|TRBD1|.|TRBJ2-3
CASSEAPGQGLLSTDTQYF
TGTGCCAGCAGTGAAGCACCGGGACAGGGACTACTGAGCACAGATACGCAGTATTTT
>TRBV21-1|.|.|TRBJ2-5
CASSKPKITPGHQGETQYF
TGTGCCAGCAGCAAACCCAAGATAACCCCGGGACATCAGGGGGAGACCCAGTACTTC
>TRBV15|TRBD1|.|TRBJ2-7
CATSRESGTAGYEQYF
TGTGCCACCAGCAGAGAATCCGGGACAGCCGGCTACGAGCAGTACTTC